The sequence of this T cell receptor beta chain was determined in a study of cytomegalovirus exposure and HLA in healthy donors. General observations from the study: Some public TCRs appeared in many individuals, while most sequences were rare. With DRB1 most and HLA-C fewest, TCR association rates differed between HLA loci in a later analysis. Overall, approximately 150 TCR beta chains were annotated as cytomegalovirus-associated.

This PCR relied on a set of 60 Vbeta primers and 13 Jbeta primers. Repertoires were generated with immunoSEQ multiplex PCR, while TCRdb's copy carries only in-frame clones and drops some. Seen here are about 150,000 clones, roughly 77% observed once, and the top ten hold over 9%. The CDR3 extends over 14 amino acids. The V end was cut by 4 bases, the J end by 4 bases, with 11 bases between. CDR1 SGHRS and CDR2 YFSETQ come from the germline V gene. Comments on this clone: What it binds is not known.

The receptor's source is a man aged 18 to 29 in good health and CMV-seropositive. The chain links TRBV5-1 to TRBJ1-4; the D is unclear. Material: PBMCs. For the CDR3, the DNA is TGCGCCAGCAGCCTTACGGGGTTTAATGAAAAACTGTTTTTT. Its translation: CASSLTGFNEKLFF.